The 31 T cell receptor beta chains reported below all come from one sample, sequenced in a study of T cells in localized non-small cell lung cancer. The assay was immunoSEQ multiplex PCR, and TCRdb's table has in-frame clones only and misses some. The data show over 30,000 clones, over 75% seen once. The source was peripheral blood, collected before any cancer treatment. The source is a woman aged 35 to 69 with stage I lung adenocarcinoma.

The chain couples TRBV2 to TRBJ2-7; TRBD2 is a possible D gene (5 bases). The CDR3 runs 12 residues. The ends were cut back, 1 base at V and 9 bases at J, with 10 bases in the middle. Germline CDR1 reads SNHLY; CDR2 reads FYNNEI. The CDR3 DNA sequence: TGTGCCAGCAGTGAAGGGGAGTTGGTGCAGTACTTC. Encoded protein: CASSEGELVQYF. The full variable domain, with the rest looked up from reference TRBV2 and TRBJ2-7, is EPEVTQTPSHQVTQMGQEVILRCVPISNHLYFYWYRQILGQKVEFLVSFYNNEISEKSEIFDDQFSVERPDGSNFTLKIRSTKLEDSAMYFCASSEGELVQYFGPGTRLTVT.

The chain carries TRBV2 and TRBJ2-1; D is possibly TRBD1 (6 bases). V lost 7 bases and J lost 4, with 11 bases in between. The CDR3 covers 13 residues. Germline CDR1 SNHLY, CDR2 FYNNEI. CDR3 loop: CASTPQGYNEQFF. For the CDR3, the DNA is TGTGCCAGCACTCCCCAGGGGTACAATGAGCAGTTCTTC.

The chain has TRBV6-5 and TRBJ2-5; tentatively, D is TRBD2 (6 bases). The CDR3 spans 13 residues. CDR1 is MNHEY, CDR2 SVGAGI, per germline. V was shortened by 0 bases and J by 4 bases, with 6 bases between the two germline ends. In nucleotides, the CDR3 is TGTGCCAGCAGTTACTCCGGGGGAGAGACCCAGTACTTC. Translated, it gives CASSYSGGETQYF.

CDR3 in DNA: TGCGCCAGCAGCCGAGGGGATAGGTATGGCTACACCTTC. It codes for CASSRGDRYGYTF. The V and J genes are TRBV4-1 and TRBJ1-2; a possible D gene is TRBD1 (5 bases). V lost 4 bases, J lost 5 bases, and 11 bases lay in between. CDR1 is MGHRA and CDR2 is YSYEKL in the germline V gene. The CDR3 has 13 residues.

V gene TRBV5-4 combines with J gene TRBJ2-1; 8 nucleotides line up with TRBD2. From germline, CDR1 is SGHNT and CDR2 YYREEE (reference sequence). After removal of 10 bases from V and 4 bases from J, the junction contained 10 bases not matched to a gene. The CDR3 covers 14 residues. The CDR3 reads CAFPSGRAYNEQFF. In DNA form, the CDR3 reads TGTGCCTTCCCCTCCGGGAGGGCGTACAATGAGCAGTTCTTC.

The V call is TRBV11-3, the J call TRBJ2-1; 7 bases map to TRBD1. Trimming cost V 1 base and J 6 bases; bases outside gene matches: 3. The CDR3 is 14 amino acids. In germline, CDR1 is SGHNT, CDR2 YENEEA. The CDR3 region is CASSLGQGFNEQFF. In nucleotides, the CDR3 is TGTGCCAGCAGCTTAGGACAGGGCTTCAATGAGCAGTTCTTC.

The chain is built from TRBV18 and TRBJ1-1; 9 bases agree with TRBD1. The CDR3 covers 12 residues. Losses at the gene ends were 3 bases for V and 11 bases for J; bases not matched to a gene: 4. Germline V gives CDR1 KGHSH, CDR2 LQKENI. CDR3 in DNA: TGTGCCAGCTCACCCATACAGGGGGCGGCTTTCTTT. Protein product: CASSPIQGAAFF.

This chain uses TRBV2 with TRBJ2-1, with D hard to call. The CDR3 runs to 14 residues. Trimming took 10 bases from V and 2 from J, leaving 15 bases between them. CDR1 SNHLY and CDR2 FYNNEI come from the germline V gene. The CDR3 sequence is CATSLGSTYNEQFF. In nucleotides, the CDR3 is TGTGCCACCTCCTTGGGCTCCACCTACAATGAGCAGTTCTTC.

This clone was seen just once. V and J are TRBV28 and TRBJ2-1; no clear D gene. Germline loops: CDR1 MDHEN, CDR2 SYDVKM. The CDR3 covers 13 residues. Trimming pared 7 bases from V and 15 bases from J, leaving 22 bases between. This CDR3 is CASTPSSLAGGFF. Here the CDR3 DNA reads TGTGCCAGCACCCCTTCCAGCCTGGCCGGCGGGTTCTTC.

The V and J genes are TRBV5-1 and TRBJ2-1, with D unresolved. Germline CDR1 and CDR2: SGHRS and YFSETQ. The CDR3 sequence is 11 residues long. V was trimmed by 4 bases and J by 15 bases, leaving 14 bases between them. The chain's CDR3 is CASSVEDLRFF. The CDR3 DNA is TGCGCCAGCAGCGTCGAGGACCTCCGGTTCTTC.

This rearrangement joins TRBV7-8 to TRBJ2-7; 9 bases align to TRBD1. Germline V CDR1 and CDR2: SGHVS, FQNEAQ. The trim removed 7 bases at V and 2 bases at J, leaving 9 bases unmatched. The CDR3 contains 15 residues. The CDR3 reads CASTTDRGGTYEQYF. The CDR3 coding sequence is TGTGCCAGCACCACGGACAGGGGAGGAACCTACGAGCAGTACTTC.

V and J are TRBV5-1 and TRBJ2-7; the D call may be TRBD1 or TRBD2 (5 bases each). Germline CDR1 and CDR2: SGHRS and YFSETQ. The germline V and J ends were trimmed by 2 bases and 3 bases, with 18 bases remaining between them. The CDR3 has 16 amino acids. The CDR3 DNA is TGCGCCAGCAGCTTACTATGGGACCCGTCGTACTACGAGCAGTACTTC. It specifies CASSLLWDPSYYEQYF.

The rearrangement joins TRBV9 to TRBJ2-7; 9 bases fit TRBD1. This CDR3 region has 15 residues. CDR1 is SGDLS, CDR2 YYNGEE, per germline. V shed 3 bases and J 4 bases; nucleotides not matched to a gene: 8. Written as DNA, the CDR3 is TGTGCCAGCAGCGGGACAGGGGACCCCTTTTACGAGCAGTACTTC. It is translated as CASSGTGDPFYEQYF.

This clone was seen more than once but under ten times. The V gene is TRBV4-2, the J gene TRBJ2-2, with 9 bases identical to TRBD2. Trimming removed 0 bases from V and 4 bases from J; junction bases left unmatched: 9. The germline V gene has CDR1 LGHNA and CDR2 YNFKEQ. The CDR3 contains 18 residues. The CDR3 DNA follows: TGTGCCAGCAGCCAAGATTGGGCGGGAGGGCCGAGCACCGGGGAGCTGTTTTTT. Protein sequence: CASSQDWAGGPSTGELFF.

V gene TRBV5-4 combines with J gene TRBJ2-7; D is perhaps TRBD1 (6 bases). The CDR3 has 14 amino acids. Germline V CDR1 and CDR2: SGHNT, YYREEE (reference sequence). V was pared by 4 bases and J by 4 bases, with 15 bases between. CDR3 sequence (DNA): TGTGCCAGCAGCCTATCGGACAGAAATTACGAGCAGTACTTC. It is translated as CASSLSDRNYEQYF.

The J gene is TRBJ1-5, the V gene TRBV11-3, with TRBD1 matching 8 bases. Germline V gene lookup returns CDR1 SGHNT and CDR2 YENEEA. This CDR3 spans 17 amino acids. J was trimmed by 0 bases and V by 4 bases; bases with no gene match: 8. As DNA, the CDR3 is TGTGCCAGCAGCTGGGCAGGGGGCAATTATAGCAATCAGCCCCAGCATTTT. It is translated as CASSWAGGNYSNQPQHF.

The chain couples TRBV27 to TRBJ1-4; D gene uncertain. V shed 3 bases and J shed 0 bases, with 11 bases lying between them. CDR1 is MNHEY and CDR2 is SMNVEV in the germline V gene (reference sequence). The CDR3 length is 16 residues. The CDR3 protein is CASSLSPSATNEKLFF. The CDR3 nucleotides are TGTGCCAGCAGTTTGTCACCAAGTGCAACTAATGAAAAACTGTTTTTT.

This clone was found once. This chain links TRBV5-1 with TRBJ1-2; 9 bases agree with TRBD1. CDR1 and CDR2 (germline): SGHRS, YFSETQ. CDR3 length equals 14 residues. V lost 7 bases to trimming and J lost 4 bases; unmatched junction nucleotides: 8. The DNA for the CDR3 is TGCGCCAGCCGAACACGGGACAGGGCCTATGGCTACACCTTC. Encoded protein: CASRTRDRAYGYTF.

V and J are TRBV4-1 and TRBJ2-3, with no clear D. Germline CDR1 and CDR2: MGHRA and YSYEKL. Trimming cost V 4 bases and J 2 bases, with 10 bases left between them. This CDR3 region has 14 residues. CDR3 protein: CASSPGGITDTQYF. As DNA, the CDR3 is TGCGCCAGCAGCCCAGGTGGGATCACAGATACGCAGTATTTT.

V usage is TRBV5-8 and J usage is TRBJ1-4, with 8 bases fitting TRBD1. The germline V gene has CDR1 SGHTS and CDR2 YDEGEE. With V trimmed by 2 bases and J by 5 bases, 5 bases remained unmatched. The CDR3 extends over 15 amino acids. The CDR3 sequence is CASSFGDRQNEKLFF. In nucleotides, the CDR3 is TGTGCCAGCAGCTTCGGGGACAGGCAAAATGAAAAACTGTTTTTT.

This chain connects TRBV30 to TRBJ1-2; 8 bases agree with TRBD1. The CDR3 contains 13 residues. V lost 2 bases to trimming and J lost 4 bases; unmatched junction nucleotides: 3. The germline V gene has CDR1 GTSNPN and CDR2 SVGIG (reference sequence). CDR3 residues: CAWSKQGGYGYTF. Written as DNA, the CDR3 is TGTGCCTGGAGTAAACAGGGGGGCTATGGCTACACCTTC.

In this sample, this clone turned up a few times. This chain links TRBV5-1 with TRBJ2-5, with D tentatively TRBD2 (6 bases). Germline lookup yields CDR1 SGHRS and CDR2 YFSETQ. This CDR3 contains 16 residues. Trimming shortened V by 4 bases and J by 7 bases, and 23 bases separated the two germline ends. Here the CDR3 reads CASSPRGRGGSWTQYF. CDR3 DNA sequence: TGCGCCAGCAGCCCTCGCGGGCGGGGCGGGTCTTGGACCCAGTACTTC.

V gene TRBV7-2 combines with J gene TRBJ2-5, with a tentative D call TRBD2 (6 bases). V lost 5 bases and J lost 5, with 18 bases in between. Germline V gene data show CDR1 as SGHTA and CDR2 as FQGNSA. The CDR3 extends over 15 amino acids. The CDR3 nucleotides read TGTGCCAGCAGCCCCCGCCGGGACTCCCCGGAGACCCAGTACTTC. The encoded protein is CASSPRRDSPETQYF.

Turning to this clone: The same CDR3 also results from other DNA sequences found in this sample. This rearrangement joins TRBV5-6 to TRBJ2-7; 8 bases are shared with TRBD2. The germline CDR1 and CDR2 sequences are SGHDT and YYEEEE. V shed 0 bases and J 6 bases; nucleotides not matched to a gene: 11. The CDR3 runs 16 residues. In DNA form, the CDR3 reads TGTGCCAGCAGCTTGGGGGGGGGAGCGGGAGCGCTCGAGCAGTACTTC. Protein sequence: CASSLGGGAGALEQYF.

This chain uses TRBV7-3 with TRBJ1-1, with 9 bases matching TRBD1. V lost 7 bases and J lost 3; bases outside the gene matches: 3. The germline CDR1 and CDR2 sequences are SGHTA and FQGTGA. CDR3 length equals 13 residues. The CDR3 DNA follows: TGTGCCAGCAAACGGACAGGGGACACTGAAGCTTTCTTT. Translating gives CASKRTGDTEAFF.

The rearrangement links TRBV11-3 to TRBJ2-2, with 7 bases that match TRBD2. Trimming cost V 2 bases and J 2 bases; bases outside gene matches: 2. The CDR3 has 15 amino acids. The germline V gene encodes CDR1 SGHNT and CDR2 YENEEA. CDR3: CASSLTGGNTGELFF. The CDR3 DNA sequence: TGTGCCAGCAGCTTAACGGGAGGAAACACCGGGGAGCTGTTTTTT. Combining the CDR3 with reference TRBV11-3 and TRBJ2-2 gives the whole variable domain EAGVVQSPRYKIIEKKQPVAFWCNPISGHNTLYWYLQNLGQGPELLIRYENEEAVDDSQLPKDRFSAERLKGVDSTLKIQPAELGDSAVYLCASSLTGGNTGELFFGEGSRLTVL.

The chain's CDR3 is CASSRDRVDGYTF. In nucleotides, the CDR3 is TGTGCCAGCTCACGGGACAGGGTTGATGGCTACACCTTC. The chain combines TRBV18 with TRBJ1-2, with 9 bases aligning to TRBD1. V shed 4 bases, J shed 6 bases, and the junction held 3 bases outside the gene matches. The germline gives CDR1 KGHSH, CDR2 LQKENI. The CDR3 runs 13 residues.

The V and J genes are TRBV27 and TRBJ2-1; TRBD2 might be the D (6 bases). V lost 6 bases, J lost 8 bases, and 17 bases lay in between. The CDR3 totals 14 residues. From germline, CDR1 is MNHEY and CDR2 SMNVEV (reference sequence). CDR3 nucleotides: TGTGCCAGCAGGCGGGCTAGCGATATCGATGAGCAGTTCTTC. This sequence encodes CASRRASDIDEQFF.

This sequence joins TRBV19 and TRBJ2-4, with 7 bases lining up with TRBD1. Germline loops: CDR1 LNHDA, CDR2 SQIVND (reference sequence). This CDR3 is 18 amino acids long. The ends lost 3 bases at V and 1 base at J; junction bases unmatched: 12. CDR3 amino acids: CASSMALDRASAKNIQYF. In nucleotides, the CDR3 is TGTGCCAGTAGTATGGCACTCGACAGGGCGTCGGCCAAAAACATTCAGTACTTC.

The CDR3 is CASSLRGGVLLGAEAFF. CDR3 sequence (DNA): TGTGCCAGCAGTCTAAGGGGAGGGGTCCTGCTTGGCGCTGAAGCTTTCTTT. V and J are TRBV28 and TRBJ1-1, with D perhaps TRBD1 (5 bases). The CDR3 runs to 17 residues. Germline CDR1 is MDHEN and CDR2 is SYDVKM. Trimming stripped 5 bases from V and 6 bases from J, with 25 bases between.

This clone is a singleton in its sample. The chain has TRBV5-1 and TRBJ2-7; 9 bases align to TRBD1. Per germline, CDR1 SGHRS and CDR2 YFSETQ. Trimming cost V 3 bases and J 4 bases; bases outside gene matches: 11. The CDR3 is made up of 16 amino acids. The CDR3 nucleotides are TGCGCCAGCAGCTCCCACAGGGGGCAGGGATCTTACGAGCAGTACTTC. Translating it yields CASSSHRGQGSYEQYF.